This TCR beta chain was sequenced in a study of T cells after yellow fever vaccination. Background on the study: It was SMART-Seq v4 Ultra Low Input that prepared the fractions with low cell numbers. Study-level findings and limits: Researchers report a weaker secondary response that nonetheless peaked faster, day 5 versus 15. Most clones from primary vaccination were detected again post-booster (about 95% CD4, 88% CD8).

This clonotype was detected only a few times. The target antigen is unknown. The V gene lost 1 base and the J gene lost 4 bases, with 14 bases spanning the gap. Germline CDR1 and CDR2: SEHNR and FQNEAQ (reference sequence). CDR3 length: 15 residues. A universal primer site and UMIs were added as TCR cDNA was made by 5'RACE template switching. One entry per CDR3 protein results from TCRdb running MiXCR on the 5' RACE reads. This sample carries around 610,000 distinct CDR3 sequences, less than 15% of them seen once, and the ten largest clones take 11% to 15%. This TCR derives from a man aged 30 to 39 who received the YFV17D yellow fever vaccine. This specimen was PBMCs, taken on the day of the yellow fever booster vaccination. The chain joins TRBV7-9 to TRBJ2-7; no clear D gene. The DNA of the CDR3 is TGTGCCAGCAGCTTAGGGTTCTCGCGTGGATACGAGCAGTACTTC. Translation gives CASSLGFSRGYEQYF.